The 21 T cell receptor beta chains below come from one sample, sequenced in a study of T cells after yellow fever vaccination. A single record per CDR3 protein comes from TCRdb applying MiXCR to the 5' RACE reads. Here the sample spans 250,000 to 350,000 distinct CDR3 sequences, around 7% being singletons. The material was PBMCs, obtained roughly seven weeks after the first yellow fever vaccination. The receptor source for this set is a man aged 18 to 29 who received the YFV17D yellow fever vaccine.

The V call is TRBV5-3, the J call TRBJ2-3, with TRBD2 matching 10 bases. Being an ORF, TRBV5-3 has a function that is uncertain. V shed 2 bases and J 3 bases; nucleotides not matched to a gene: 12. The length of the CDR3 is 18 residues. Written as DNA, the CDR3 is TGTGCCAGAAGCTTACCCGACTGGACTAGCGGATGGACAGATACGCAGTATTTT. It yields the protein CARSLPDWTSGWTDTQYF.

The chain employs TRBV11-2 and TRBJ2-2; TRBD2 is a possible D gene (5 bases). CDR1 is SGHAT and CDR2 is FQNNGV in the germline V gene. With 5 bases removed from V and 3 bases from J, the gap between germline ends came to 22 bases. The CDR3 covers 18 residues. CDR3 DNA sequence: TGTGCCAGCAGCACACCACCGGGATCCCTTTCGGACACCGGGGAGCTGTTTTTT. It yields the protein CASSTPPGSLSDTGELFF. Complete variable domain (other parts from reference TRBV11-2 and TRBJ2-2): EAGVAQSPRYKIIEKRQSVAFWCNPISGHATLYWYQQILGQGPKLLIQFQNNGVVDDSQLPKDRFSAERLKGVDSTLKIQPAKLEDSAVYLCASSTPPGSLSDTGELFFGEGSRLTVL.

V gene TRBV29-1 combines with J gene TRBJ2-7, with 7 bases fitting TRBD2. Trimming took 4 bases from V and 6 from J; bases not matched to a gene: 3. The CDR3 contains 11 residues. Germline assignment: CDR1 SQVTM and CDR2 ANQGSEA. The CDR3: CSVGEGAEQYF. The CDR3 DNA follows: TGCAGCGTTGGGGAGGGAGCCGAGCAGTACTTC.

The CDR3, as DNA: TGTGCCAGCAGGACCGTACAGGGGAAGAATTCACCCCTCCACTTT. It specifies CASRTVQGKNSPLHF. V is TRBV27 and J is TRBJ1-6; 7 bases match TRBD1. This CDR3 region has 15 residues. The trim removed 6 bases at V and 7 bases at J, leaving 9 bases unmatched. Germline-derived CDR1 and CDR2 are MNHEY and SMNVEV (reference sequence).

The CDR3 DNA is TGCAGTGCTACCGCCGGACAGGGAACTAATGAAAAACTGTTTTTT. Residues: CSATAGQGTNEKLFF. The gene calls are TRBV20-1 and TRBJ1-4, with TRBD1 matching 8 bases. This CDR3 has 15 amino acids. J gave up 1 base and V 4 bases, and 5 bases lay outside the gene matches. Germline V lookup: CDR1 DFQATT, CDR2 SNEGSKA (reference sequence).

The chain uses TRBV4-1 and TRBJ2-1, with D tentatively TRBD2 (5 bases). The V gene's germline CDR1 is MGHRA and CDR2 YSYEKL. This CDR3 has 15 amino acids. V was shortened by 0 bases and J by 8 bases, with 14 bases between the two germline ends. CDR3 nucleotide sequence: TGCGCCAGCAGCCAAGATCGAAGTGCGGGTTATGAGCAGTTCTTC. Translated: CASSQDRSAGYEQFF.

This clonotype appeared a few times. The chain has TRBV2 and TRBJ2-1; D may match TRBD1 or TRBD2 (5 bases each). V lost 6 bases, J lost 9 bases, and 9 bases lay in between. CDR3 length: 11 amino acids. Germline V gene data show CDR1 as SNHLY and CDR2 as FYNNEI. The CDR3 DNA sequence: TGTGCCAGCAGGGGGGTGGCTGAGCAGTTCTTC. Its translation is CASRGVAEQFF. Full variable domain (rest looked up from reference TRBV2 and TRBJ2-1): EPEVTQTPSHQVTQMGQEVILRCVPISNHLYFYWYRQILGQKVEFLVSFYNNEISEKSEIFDDQFSVERPDGSNFTLKIRSTKLEDSAMYFCASRGVAEQFFGPGTRLTVL.

In its sample, this clonotype was seen a few times. The V gene is TRBV29-1, the J gene TRBJ2-2, with no clear D. This CDR3 region has 12 residues. Germline loops: CDR1 SQVTM, CDR2 ANQGSEA. Between the trimmed V and J ends, which lost 4 bases and 7 bases, there was a span of 10 bases. In DNA form, the CDR3 reads TGCAGCGTTGCACCCAAGGGCGGGGAGCTGTTTTTT. Its protein is CSVAPKGGELFF.

The chain is built from TRBV7-2 and TRBJ2-6; D is undetermined. Deletions cut 6 bases from V and 2 bases from J, with 11 bases between. CDR1 is SGHTA, CDR2 FQGNSA, per germline. This CDR3 is 15 amino acids long. The CDR3 protein is CASRFESTGANVLTF. The CDR3 nucleotides are TGTGCCAGCAGATTCGAATCCACTGGGGCCAACGTCCTGACTTTC. Based on the CDR3 plus reference TRBV7-2 and TRBJ2-6, the full variable domain is GAGVSQSPSNKVTEKGKDVELRCDPISGHTALYWYRQSLGQGLEFLIYFQGNSAPDKSGLPSDRFSAERTGGSVSTLTIQRTQQEDSAVYLCASRFESTGANVLTFGAGSRLTVL.

This clonotype was counted between two and nine times. The chain has TRBV12-3 or TRBV12-4 and TRBJ2-1; tentatively, D is TRBD2 (6 bases). V was cut by 6 bases and J by 8 bases, with 14 bases left in between. The CDR3 totals 13 residues. CDR3 DNA sequence: TGTGCCAGCAGCCTTGCGGGGATCTATGAGCAGTTCTTC. Protein sequence: CASSLAGIYEQFF.

This chain joins TRBV4-3 and TRBJ2-5, with 8 nucleotides matching TRBD2. Germline lookup yields CDR1 LGHNA and CDR2 YSLEER. V shed 1 base and J 1 base; nucleotides not matched to a gene: 5. CDR3 length: 16 amino acids. CDR3 in DNA: TGCGCCAGCAGCCAAGGGGCTAGCGGGCGCCAAGAGACCCAGTACTTC. This encodes CASSQGASGRQETQYF.

This clonotype appeared a few times. This rearrangement joins TRBV5-6 to TRBJ1-2, with D tentatively TRBD1 (5 bases). The CDR3 is 15 residues long. Germline V gene lookup returns CDR1 SGHDT and CDR2 YYEEEE. V was trimmed by 2 bases and J by 2 bases, leaving 13 bases between them. Written as DNA, the CDR3 is TGTGCCAGCAGCTTCCTAGACAGAAACAACTATGGCTACACCTTC. It encodes CASSFLDRNNYGYTF. The full variable domain, with the rest looked up from reference TRBV5-6 and TRBJ1-2, is DAGVTQSPTHLIKTRGQQVTLRCSPKSGHDTVSWYQQALGQGPQFIFQYYEEEERQRGNFPDRFSGHQFPNYSSELNVNALLLGDSALYLCASSFLDRNNYGYTFGSGTRLTVV.

There are a few counts of this clonotype. The chain links TRBV4-1 to TRBJ1-1; D not resolved. Trimming shortened V by 0 bases and J by 3 bases, and 8 bases separated the two germline ends. The germline gives CDR1 MGHRA, CDR2 YSYEKL. The CDR3 has 14 amino acids. The chain's CDR3 is CASSQDLVYTEAFF. DNA for the CDR3: TGCGCCAGCAGCCAAGATCTTGTGTACACTGAAGCTTTCTTT.

The CDR3 DNA reads as TGTGCCAGCTCACAGGGAGGACAGCAGCCCCAGCATTTT. This codes for CASSQGGQQPQHF. The rearrangement joins TRBV18 to TRBJ1-5; a weak D match, TRBD1 (6 bases). Germline V gene data show CDR1 as KGHSH and CDR2 as LQKENI. The CDR3 is made up of 13 amino acids. Deletions cut 4 bases from V and 7 bases from J, with 11 bases between. Drawing the rest from reference TRBV18 and TRBJ1-5, the complete variable domain is NAGVMQNPRHLVRRRGQEARLRCSPMKGHSHVYWYRQLPEEGLKFMVYLQKENIIDESGMPKERFSAEFPKEGPSILRIQQVVRGDSAAYFCASSQGGQQPQHFGDGTRLSIL.

The chain is built from TRBV15 and TRBJ1-3; D is ambiguous. CDR3 length: 12 amino acids. Germline V lookup: CDR1 LNHNV, CDR2 YYDKDF (reference sequence). Trimming pared 5 bases from V and 0 bases from J, leaving 2 bases between. CDR3 sequence reads: CATSASGNTIYF. Written as DNA, the CDR3 is TGTGCCACCAGCGCCTCTGGAAACACCATATATTTT.

This chain links TRBV18 with TRBJ2-3; no definite D call. There are 17 residues in the CDR3. The V gene lost 3 bases and the J gene lost 3 bases, with 19 bases spanning the gap. In germline, CDR1 is KGHSH, CDR2 LQKENI. The CDR3 nucleotides read TGTGCCAGCTCACCTCCCCGTGGAAGGTGGGAAACAGATACGCAGTATTTT. It encodes CASSPPRGRWETDTQYF.

This clonotype was counted a few times. This chain links TRBV29-1 with TRBJ2-5; D assignment may be TRBD1 or TRBD2 (5 bases each). Trimming stripped 6 bases from V and 5 bases from J, with 16 bases between. The CDR3 sequence is 13 residues long. Per germline, CDR1 SQVTM and CDR2 ANQGSEA. The CDR3 coding sequence is TGCAGCGTAGTCAGGGACCTGGTGGAGACCCAGTACTTC. Its translation is CSVVRDLVETQYF.

This chain joins TRBV5-1 and TRBJ2-7; D uncertain. The CDR3 has 13 amino acids. Trimming removed 4 bases at V and 13 bases at J, with 21 bases between. Per the germline V gene, CDR1 is SGHRS and CDR2 is YFSETQ. As DNA, the CDR3 is TGCGCCAGCAGCCCCTCCGGGCTCTATCCCCCATACTTC. Its translation is CASSPSGLYPPYF.

This clonotype was seen only a few times. This sequence joins TRBV18 and TRBJ1-6; tentatively, D is TRBD1 (5 bases). There are 14 residues in the CDR3. The V end was cut by 2 bases, the J end by 7 bases, with 9 bases between. The V gene's germline CDR1 is KGHSH and CDR2 LQKENI. CDR3: CASSPADKNSPLHF. The CDR3 bases are TGTGCCAGCTCACCAGCGGACAAAAATTCACCCCTCCACTTT.

The V call is TRBV6-1, the J call TRBJ2-7; perhaps TRBD2 as D (6 bases). Germline V gene data show CDR1 as MNHNS and CDR2 as SASEGT. The length of the CDR3 is 13 residues. The V gene lost 6 bases and the J gene lost 3 bases, with 12 bases spanning the gap. The CDR3 nucleotides are TGTGCCAGCAGGGGACTCGACAGCTACGAGCAGTACTTC. This translates into CASRGLDSYEQYF.

This clonotype has a handful of counts. The chain uses TRBV6-6 and TRBJ1-1; D might be TRBD1 (6 bases). The CDR3 consists of 13 residues. Germline-derived CDR1 and CDR2 are MNHNY and SVGAGI (reference sequence). The ends were cut back, 2 bases at V and 4 bases at J, with 8 bases in the middle. CDR3 bases: TGTGCCAGCAGTTACGCAGGGGTCACTGAAGCTTTCTTT. It translates to CASSYAGVTEAFF.